Listed below are T cell receptor beta chains from one sample, sequenced in a study of blood T cell repertoires in COVID-19. Sequencing used immunoSEQ multiplex PCR; TCRdb keeps in-frame clones, though not all of them. The table has roughly 180,000 clones, more than 75% seen once. Sequenced material: peripheral blood. The receptors stem from a woman in her forties or fifties with active or convalescent COVID-19. The CDR3 runs from the conserved cysteine through the conserved F or W. The D gene is left open where the match is weak. Not all rows give a size; the values are once, few, many and, for expanded clones, a class.

j_gene: TRBJ2-7; v_gene: TRBV28; abundance: NA; d_gene: NA; CDR3aa: CASSFGGSPYEQYF; CDR3nt: TGTGCCAGCAGTTTCGGGGGTTCGCCCTACGAGCAGTACTTC
j_gene: TRBJ2-7; v_gene: TRBV9; abundance: NA; d_gene: TRBD1; CDR3aa: CASSPQGASYEQYF; CDR3nt: TGTGCCAGCAGCCCCCAGGGGGCCTCCTACGAGCAGTACTTC
j_gene: TRBJ1-5; v_gene: TRBV19; abundance: few; d_gene: NA; CDR3aa: CASSNQGRRQPQHF; CDR3nt: TGTGCCAGTAGTAACCAGGGAAGGCGACAGCCCCAGCATTTT
j_gene: TRBJ2-3; v_gene: TRBV11-3; abundance: few; d_gene: NA; CDR3aa: CASSLVAGAVNTQYF; CDR3nt: TGTGCCAGCAGCTTAGTTGCGGGGGCCGTGAATACGCAGTATTTT
j_gene: TRBJ1-1; v_gene: TRBV7-2; abundance: NA; d_gene: NA; CDR3aa: CASSSNLRAFF; CDR3nt: TGTGCCAGCAGCTCGAACCTACGAGCTTTCTTT
j_gene: TRBJ1-2; v_gene: TRBV9; abundance: once; d_gene: TRBD1; CDR3aa: CASSSQTGVGYGYTF; CDR3nt: TGTGCCAGCAGCTCCCAGACAGGGGTAGGCTATGGCTACACCTTC
j_gene: TRBJ1-1; v_gene: TRBV18; abundance: NA; d_gene: NA; CDR3aa: CASSEEMNTEAFF; CDR3nt: TGTGCCAGCTCAGAGGAGATGAACACTGAAGCTTTCTTT
j_gene: TRBJ1-1; v_gene: TRBV6-2/TRBV6-3; abundance: NA; d_gene: NA; CDR3aa: CASSYLGALTEAFF; CDR3nt: TGTGCCAGCAGTTACCTGGGGGCATTGACTGAAGCTTTCTTT
j_gene: TRBJ1-2; v_gene: TRBV30; abundance: NA; d_gene: TRBD1; CDR3aa: CAWKFPGQGARGYTF; CDR3nt: TGTGCCTGGAAGTTCCCGGGACAGGGGGCCCGTGGCTACACCTTC
j_gene: TRBJ1-1; v_gene: TRBV28; abundance: NA; d_gene: NA; CDR3aa: CASSFPNEAFF; CDR3nt: TGTGCCAGCAGTTTCCCCAATGAAGCTTTCTTT
j_gene: TRBJ2-7; v_gene: TRBV28; abundance: few; d_gene: TRBD2; CDR3aa: CASRWSGSYEQYF; CDR3nt: TGTGCCAGCAGATGGAGCGGGAGCTACGAGCAGTACTTC
j_gene: TRBJ2-7; v_gene: TRBV15; abundance: NA; d_gene: TRBD1; CDR3aa: CATSREGQVYEQYF; CDR3nt: TGTGCCACCAGCCGTGAAGGACAGGTCTACGAGCAGTACTTC
j_gene: TRBJ1-1; v_gene: TRBV6-2/TRBV6-3; abundance: NA; d_gene: NA; CDR3aa: CASSYLKLLEAFF; CDR3nt: TGTGCCAGCAGTTACCTCAAGCTCCTCGAAGCTTTCTTT
j_gene: TRBJ2-5; v_gene: TRBV28; abundance: NA; d_gene: TRBD2; CDR3aa: CASRSGTVETQYF; CDR3nt: TGTGCCAGCAGGAGCGGGACCGTGGAGACCCAGTACTTC
j_gene: TRBJ1-2; v_gene: TRBV30; abundance: NA; d_gene: NA; CDR3aa: CAWRKGGYTF; CDR3nt: TGTGCCTGGAGGAAGGGGGGCTACACCTTC
j_gene: TRBJ2-1; v_gene: TRBV24-1; abundance: NA; d_gene: NA; CDR3aa: CATSEPGLTDNEQFF; CDR3nt: TGTGCCACCAGTGAGCCCGGACTCACCGACAATGAGCAGTTCTTC
j_gene: TRBJ1-4; v_gene: TRBV28; abundance: NA; d_gene: NA; CDR3aa: CASSPPFEGQSGGLIF; CDR3nt: TGTGCCAGCAGTCCCCCTTTTGAGGGCCAGAGTGGAGGGTTGATTTTT
j_gene: TRBJ2-7; v_gene: TRBV11-3; abundance: NA; d_gene: NA; CDR3aa: CASSPPGAYEQYF; CDR3nt: TGTGCCAGCAGCCCACCAGGTGCCTACGAGCAGTACTTC
j_gene: TRBJ2-7; v_gene: TRBV5-1; abundance: NA; d_gene: TRBD1; CDR3aa: CASSIGQGGYEQYF; CDR3nt: TGCGCCAGCAGCATCGGACAGGGTGGATACGAGCAGTACTTC
j_gene: TRBJ2-5; v_gene: TRBV5-8; abundance: NA; d_gene: TRBD2; CDR3aa: CASSSGLADQYF; CDR3nt: TGTGCCAGCAGCTCGGGACTAGCGGACCAGTACTTC
j_gene: TRBJ2-7; v_gene: TRBV6-2/TRBV6-3; abundance: once; d_gene: TRBD2; CDR3aa: CASSSSGGGTYEQYF; CDR3nt: TGTGCCAGCAGTTCTAGCGGGGGCGGAACCTACGAGCAGTACTTC
j_gene: TRBJ1-6; v_gene: TRBV6-5; abundance: NA; d_gene: NA; CDR3aa: CASSIRQADSPLHF; CDR3nt: TGTGCCAGCAGCATTCGACAGGCGGATTCACCCCTCCACTTT
j_gene: TRBJ2-7; v_gene: TRBV7-2; abundance: once; d_gene: NA; CDR3aa: CASSQAYTHEQYF; CDR3nt: TGTGCCAGCAGCCAAGCTTATACCCACGAGCAGTACTTC
j_gene: TRBJ2-7; v_gene: TRBV29-1; abundance: NA; d_gene: NA; CDR3aa: CSVVASGAYEQYF; CDR3nt: TGCAGCGTTGTAGCCTCGGGGGCCTACGAGCAGTACTTC
j_gene: TRBJ1-1; v_gene: TRBV6-1; abundance: NA; d_gene: TRBD1; CDR3aa: CASSAWDRGSVTEAFF; CDR3nt: TGTGCCAGCAGTGCTTGGGACAGGGGGTCTGTCACTGAAGCTTTCTTT
j_gene: TRBJ2-7; v_gene: TRBV5-1; abundance: NA; d_gene: TRBD2; CDR3aa: CASSWEGGRAYEQYF; CDR3nt: TGCGCCAGCAGCTGGGAAGGCGGGAGGGCTTACGAGCAGTACTTC
j_gene: TRBJ1-4; v_gene: TRBV2; abundance: NA; d_gene: TRBD1; CDR3aa: CASSEFDPGQGNEKLFF; CDR3nt: TGTGCCAGCAGTGAATTTGATCCGGGACAGGGTAATGAAAAACTGTTTTTT
j_gene: TRBJ1-5; v_gene: TRBV10-3; abundance: NA; d_gene: TRBD1; CDR3aa: CAIRPGTVLDSNQPQHF; CDR3nt: TGTGCCATCAGGCCCGGGACAGTTCTCGATAGCAATCAGCCCCAGCATTTT
j_gene: TRBJ1-2; v_gene: TRBV3-1/TRBV3-2; abundance: once; d_gene: TRBD1; CDR3aa: CASSLRQGEAGYTF; CDR3nt: TGTGCCAGCAGCCTCAGACAGGGGGAGGCAGGCTACACCTTC
j_gene: TRBJ1-1; v_gene: TRBV3-1/TRBV3-2; abundance: once; d_gene: TRBD1; CDR3aa: CASSHSDRAGTEAFF; CDR3nt: TGTGCCAGCAGCCACTCGGACAGGGCGGGCACTGAAGCTTTCTTT
j_gene: TRBJ1-5; v_gene: TRBV30; abundance: NA; d_gene: NA; CDR3aa: CAWSGGEMGRTYSNQPQHF; CDR3nt: TGTGCCTGGAGTGGGGGGGAAATGGGACGGACTTATAGCAATCAGCCCCAGCATTTT
j_gene: TRBJ2-2; v_gene: TRBV5-6; abundance: NA; d_gene: NA; CDR3aa: CASSLIQANNAGELFF; CDR3nt: TGTGCCAGCAGCTTGATACAGGCGAATAACGCCGGGGAGCTGTTTTTT
j_gene: TRBJ2-3; v_gene: TRBV5-6; abundance: once; d_gene: NA; CDR3aa: CASSLDREGLSTDTQYF; CDR3nt: TGTGCCAGCAGCTTGGACAGGGAGGGCCTTAGCACAGATACGCAGTATTTT
j_gene: TRBJ2-3; v_gene: TRBV7-2; abundance: few; d_gene: NA; CDR3aa: CASSSPRLGNTQYF; CDR3nt: TGTGCCAGCAGCTCCCCGAGACTAGGGAATACGCAGTATTTT
j_gene: TRBJ2-1; v_gene: TRBV12-1; abundance: once; d_gene: NA; CDR3aa: CASSFPGTQGSNEQFF; CDR3nt: TGTGCCAGCAGCTTTCCCGGGACACAAGGGTCCAATGAGCAGTTCTTC
j_gene: TRBJ1-2; v_gene: TRBV2; abundance: once; d_gene: NA; CDR3aa: CASRDRDTNYGYTF; CDR3nt: TGTGCCAGCAGGGACCGGGACACCAACTATGGCTACACCTTC
j_gene: TRBJ2-7; v_gene: TRBV28; abundance: NA; d_gene: TRBD2; CDR3aa: CASSLKLAGVVVWEQYF; CDR3nt: TGTGCCAGCAGTTTAAAACTAGCGGGAGTAGTGGTATGGGAGCAGTACTTC
j_gene: TRBJ2-1; v_gene: TRBV27; abundance: NA; d_gene: NA; CDR3aa: CASRTGTGTYNEQFF; CDR3nt: TGTGCCAGCAGGACAGGAACGGGGACCTACAATGAGCAGTTCTTC
j_gene: TRBJ1-6; v_gene: TRBV15; abundance: NA; d_gene: NA; CDR3aa: CATSRGGGSSYNSPLHF; CDR3nt: TGTGCCACCAGCAGAGGGGGAGGTAGCTCCTATAATTCACCCCTCCACTTT
j_gene: TRBJ2-2; v_gene: TRBV18; abundance: NA; d_gene: TRBD1; CDR3aa: CASSPRDRGGTGELFF; CDR3nt: TGTGCCAGCTCACCGCGGGACAGGGGGGGCACCGGGGAGCTGTTTTTT
j_gene: TRBJ2-5; v_gene: TRBV7-8; abundance: NA; d_gene: NA; CDR3aa: CASSSQSGLGTQYF; CDR3nt: TGTGCCAGCAGCTCTCAGTCGGGGTTGGGGACCCAGTACTTC
j_gene: TRBJ2-7; v_gene: TRBV6-5; abundance: NA; d_gene: NA; CDR3aa: CASNTKEMSEQYF; CDR3nt: TGTGCCAGCAATACGAAAGAGATGAGCGAGCAGTACTTC
j_gene: TRBJ1-2; v_gene: TRBV5-1; abundance: NA; d_gene: TRBD1; CDR3aa: CASSLDGTGGGIMDYTF; CDR3nt: TGCGCCAGCAGCTTGGATGGGACAGGGGGCGGAATAATGGACTACACCTTC
j_gene: TRBJ2-7; v_gene: TRBV7-2; abundance: NA; d_gene: TRBD1; CDR3aa: CASSSHSRGRGEQYF; CDR3nt: TGTGCCAGCAGCTCCCATTCCAGGGGGCGTGGGGAGCAGTACTTC
j_gene: TRBJ1-4; v_gene: TRBV7-2; abundance: NA; d_gene: NA; CDR3aa: CASSLQTHKNEKLFF; CDR3nt: TGTGCCAGCAGCTTACAAACACATAAAAATGAAAAACTGTTTTTT
j_gene: TRBJ1-6; v_gene: TRBV19; abundance: NA; d_gene: TRBD1; CDR3aa: CASSIAQGQGGSPLHF; CDR3nt: TGTGCCAGTAGTATAGCACAGGGACAGGGTGGTTCACCCCTCCACTTT
j_gene: TRBJ2-1; v_gene: TRBV7-2; abundance: NA; d_gene: TRBD2; CDR3aa: CASSPLSGSGGGKEQFF; CDR3nt: TGTGCCAGCAGCCCACTTAGTGGTAGCGGGGGAGGAAAAGAGCAGTTCTTC
j_gene: TRBJ1-1; v_gene: TRBV28; abundance: NA; d_gene: NA; CDR3aa: CASSRFVPNTEAFF; CDR3nt: TGTGCCAGCAGCCGGTTCGTTCCTAACACTGAAGCTTTCTTT
j_gene: TRBJ1-6; v_gene: TRBV2; abundance: NA; d_gene: TRBD1; CDR3aa: CASSGTGEGSPLHF; CDR3nt: TGTGCCAGCAGTGGTACAGGGGAAGGTTCACCCCTCCACTTT
j_gene: TRBJ2-1; v_gene: TRBV3-1/TRBV3-2; abundance: NA; d_gene: TRBD2; CDR3aa: CASSQVAGVNEQFF; CDR3nt: TGTGCCAGCAGCCAAGTAGCGGGAGTCAATGAGCAGTTCTTC
j_gene: TRBJ1-4; v_gene: TRBV2; abundance: NA; d_gene: TRBD1; CDR3aa: CASTSQGQSNEKLFF; CDR3nt: TGTGCCAGCACCTCCCAGGGACAGTCCAATGAAAAACTGTTTTTT
j_gene: TRBJ1-4; v_gene: TRBV3-1/TRBV3-2; abundance: once; d_gene: NA; CDR3aa: CASSRQTFEKLFF; CDR3nt: TGTGCCAGCAGCCGACAGACATTTGAAAAACTGTTTTTT
j_gene: TRBJ2-1; v_gene: TRBV11-2; abundance: NA; d_gene: TRBD2; CDR3aa: CASSSGGYNEQFF; CDR3nt: TGTGCCAGCAGTTCGGGAGGTTACAATGAGCAGTTCTTC
j_gene: TRBJ1-3; v_gene: TRBV5-8; abundance: NA; d_gene: NA; CDR3aa: CASSLGQVYSGNTIYF; CDR3nt: TGTGCCAGCAGCTTGGGACAGGTATACTCTGGAAACACCATATATTTT
j_gene: TRBJ2-5; v_gene: TRBV10-3; abundance: once; d_gene: NA; CDR3aa: CAISEGLGGTEETQYF; CDR3nt: TGTGCCATCAGTGAGGGACTAGGGGGAACGGAAGAGACCCAGTACTTC